This T cell receptor (beta chain) was sequenced in a study of blood T cell repertoires in COVID-19. Study-level background: Sites in the United States, Italy and Spain provided acute and convalescent COVID-19 samples. Sources were T cells, B-cell-depleted T cells, or PBMCs; the material itself was cDNA or gDNA.

The CDR3 covers 14 residues. Germline assignment: CDR1 SGHTA and CDR2 FQGNSA. V shed 1 base and J 5 bases; nucleotides not matched to a gene: 0. As to this clone: Other nucleotide sequences from this sample produce the same CDR3.

In the original analysis: Counts of nucleated cells, estimated from reference gene primer amplification, were obtained. Profiling relied on immunoSEQ multiplex PCR, and the TCRdb table lists in-frame clones only, not all of them. The DNA gave D and trimming, while V, J and clone size come from that table. Of about 100,000 clones detected, 88% appear once; the ten largest clones hold 4.5% to 6.5%. What was sequenced was peripheral blood. The sequence derives from a human donor in a cohort sampled during active COVID-19. V gene TRBV7-2 combines with J gene TRBJ2-2, with 8 positions matching TRBD1. Here the CDR3 reads CASSLDRGTGELFF. The CDR3 nucleotides read TGTGCCAGCAGCTTAGACAGGGGGACCGGGGAGCTGTTTTTT.